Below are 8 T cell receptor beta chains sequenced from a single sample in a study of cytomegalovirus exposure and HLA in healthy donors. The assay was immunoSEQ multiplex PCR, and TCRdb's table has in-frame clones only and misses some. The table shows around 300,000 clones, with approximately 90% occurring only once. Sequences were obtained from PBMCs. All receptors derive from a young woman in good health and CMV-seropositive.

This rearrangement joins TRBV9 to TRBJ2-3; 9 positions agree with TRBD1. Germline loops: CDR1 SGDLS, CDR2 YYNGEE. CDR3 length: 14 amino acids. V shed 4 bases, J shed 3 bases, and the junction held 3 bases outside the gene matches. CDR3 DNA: TGTGCCAGCAGCTTACAGGGGGCAACAGATACGCAGTATTTT. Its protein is CASSLQGATDTQYF.

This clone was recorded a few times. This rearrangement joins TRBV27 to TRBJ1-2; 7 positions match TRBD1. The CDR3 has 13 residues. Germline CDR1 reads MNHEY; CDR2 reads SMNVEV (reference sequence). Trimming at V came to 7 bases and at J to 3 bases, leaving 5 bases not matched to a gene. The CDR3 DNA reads TGTGCCAGCATGGCAGGGGGAGACTATGGCTACACCTTC. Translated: CASMAGGDYGYTF.

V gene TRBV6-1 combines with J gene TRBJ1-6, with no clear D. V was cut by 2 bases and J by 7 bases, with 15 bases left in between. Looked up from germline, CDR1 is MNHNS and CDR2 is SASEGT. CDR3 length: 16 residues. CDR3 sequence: CASSELEGLLNSPLHF. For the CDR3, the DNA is TGTGCCAGCAGTGAATTGGAGGGCTTATTAAATTCACCCCTCCACTTT.

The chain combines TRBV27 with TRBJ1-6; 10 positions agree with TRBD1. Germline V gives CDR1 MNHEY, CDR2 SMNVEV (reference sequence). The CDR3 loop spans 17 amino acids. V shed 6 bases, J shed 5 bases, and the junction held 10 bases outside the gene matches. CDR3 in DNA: TGTGCCAGCAGCCTACAAAAGACAGGGGGCAATAATTCACCCCTCCACTTT. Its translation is CASSLQKTGGNNSPLHF.

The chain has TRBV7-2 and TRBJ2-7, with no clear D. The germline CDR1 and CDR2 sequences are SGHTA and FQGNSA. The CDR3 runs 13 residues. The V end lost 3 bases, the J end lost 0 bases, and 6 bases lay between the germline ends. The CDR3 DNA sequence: TGTGCCAGCAGCTTGAGTAGCTCCTACGAGCAGTACTTC. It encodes CASSLSSSYEQYF.

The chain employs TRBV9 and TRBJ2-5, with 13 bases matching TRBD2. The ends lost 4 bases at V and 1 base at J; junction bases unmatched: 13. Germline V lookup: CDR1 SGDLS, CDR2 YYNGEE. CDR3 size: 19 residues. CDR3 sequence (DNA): TGTGCCAGCAGCCTAGGACTAGCGGGGGCCCTGCACACCCAAGAGACCCAGTACTTC. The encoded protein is CASSLGLAGALHTQETQYF. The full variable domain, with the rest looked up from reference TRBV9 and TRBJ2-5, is DSGVTQTPKHLITATGQRVTLRCSPRSGDLSVYWYQQSLDQGLQFLIQYYNGEERAKGNILERFSAQQFPDLHSELNLSSLELGDSALYFCASSLGLAGALHTQETQYFGPGTRLLVL.

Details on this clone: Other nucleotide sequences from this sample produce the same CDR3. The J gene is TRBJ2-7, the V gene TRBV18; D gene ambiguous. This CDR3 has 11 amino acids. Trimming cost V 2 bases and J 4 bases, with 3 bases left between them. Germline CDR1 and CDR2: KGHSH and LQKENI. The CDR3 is CASSPGYEQYF. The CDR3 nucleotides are TGTGCCAGCTCACCAGGTTACGAGCAGTACTTC.

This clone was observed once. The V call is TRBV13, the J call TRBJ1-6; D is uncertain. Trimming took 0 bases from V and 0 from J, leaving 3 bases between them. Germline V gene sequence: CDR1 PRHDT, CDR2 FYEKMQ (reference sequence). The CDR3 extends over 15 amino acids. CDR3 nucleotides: TGTGCCAGCAGCTTAGGAAGCTCCTATAATTCACCCCTCCACTTT. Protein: CASSLGSSYNSPLHF.